The present TCR beta chain was sequenced within a study of T cell changes during pregnancy in multiple sclerosis. Germline V gene data show CDR1 as MDHEN and CDR2 as SYDVKM. With 2 bases removed from V and 2 bases from J, the gap between germline ends came to 10 bases. CDR3 length: 14 residues. Clones were sequenced by immunoSEQ multiplex PCR, and TCRdb holds only the in-frame ones, with some missing. The sample has roughly 60,000 clones, 90% seen once; the top ten hold less than 2.5%. Sequenced material: peripheral blood, taken in the second trimester of pregnancy. The chain combines TRBV28 with TRBJ2-7, with D tentatively TRBD1 (6 bases). This receptor was identified in a female donor in good health, enrolled as a control in a pregnancy study. CDR3 amino acids: CASSLQGKAYEQYF. The CDR3 nucleotides read TGTGCCAGCAGTTTACAGGGGAAGGCCTACGAGCAGTACTTC.